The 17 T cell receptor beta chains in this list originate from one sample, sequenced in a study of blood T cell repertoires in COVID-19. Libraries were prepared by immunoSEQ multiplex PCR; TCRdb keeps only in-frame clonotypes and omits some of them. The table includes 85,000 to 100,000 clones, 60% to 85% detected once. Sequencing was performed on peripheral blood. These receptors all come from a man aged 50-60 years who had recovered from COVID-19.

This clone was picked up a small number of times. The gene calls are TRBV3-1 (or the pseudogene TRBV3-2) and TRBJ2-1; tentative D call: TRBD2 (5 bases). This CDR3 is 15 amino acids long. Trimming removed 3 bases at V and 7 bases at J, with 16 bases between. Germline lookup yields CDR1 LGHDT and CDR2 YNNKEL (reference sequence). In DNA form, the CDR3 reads TGTGCCAGCAGCCACACGGGCTGGCCGGGGAATGAGCAGTTCTTC. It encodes CASSHTGWPGNEQFF.

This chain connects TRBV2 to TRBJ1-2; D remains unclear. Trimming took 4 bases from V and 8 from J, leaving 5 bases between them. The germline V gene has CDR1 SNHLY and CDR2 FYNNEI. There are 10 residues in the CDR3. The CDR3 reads CASSGGGYTF. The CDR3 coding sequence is TGTGCCAGCAGTGGCGGAGGCTACACCTTC.

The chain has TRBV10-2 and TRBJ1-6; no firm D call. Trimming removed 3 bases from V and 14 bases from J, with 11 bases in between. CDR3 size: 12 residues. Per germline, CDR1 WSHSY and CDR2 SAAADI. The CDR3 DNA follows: TGCGCCAGCAGTGAACTGTCCCGAACCCTCCACTTT. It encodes CASSELSRTLHF.

In DNA form, the CDR3 reads TGTGCCAGCAGCCTGACAGTACGTGAAAAACTGTTTTTT. Its translation: CASSLTVREKLFF. J is TRBJ1-4 and V is TRBV7-2, with a possible D match to TRBD1 (5 bases). The CDR3 contains 13 residues. Germline V gene lookup returns CDR1 SGHTA and CDR2 FQGNSA. V lost 5 bases to trimming and J lost 7 bases, with 11 bases between them.

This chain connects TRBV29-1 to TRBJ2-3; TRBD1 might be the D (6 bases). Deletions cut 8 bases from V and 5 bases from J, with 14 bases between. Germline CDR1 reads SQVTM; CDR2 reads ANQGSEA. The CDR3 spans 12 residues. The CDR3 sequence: CSIWDTLDTQYF. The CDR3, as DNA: TGCAGCATATGGGACACCCTAGATACGCAGTATTTT.

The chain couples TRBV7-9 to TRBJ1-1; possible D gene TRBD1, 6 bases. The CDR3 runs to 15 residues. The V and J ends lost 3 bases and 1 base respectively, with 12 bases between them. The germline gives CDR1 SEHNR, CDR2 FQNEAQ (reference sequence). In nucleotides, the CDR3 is TGTGCCAGCAGCTTCTACACGGACAGGAACACTGAAGCTTTCTTT. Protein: CASSFYTDRNTEAFF.

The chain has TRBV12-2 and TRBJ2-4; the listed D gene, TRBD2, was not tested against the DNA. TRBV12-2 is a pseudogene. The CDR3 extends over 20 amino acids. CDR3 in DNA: TGTGCAAGTCGCCCAGCGACTAGCGGGGGCCCCTGCCTAGCCAAAAACATTCAGTACTTC. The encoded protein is CASRPATSGGPCLAKNIQYF.

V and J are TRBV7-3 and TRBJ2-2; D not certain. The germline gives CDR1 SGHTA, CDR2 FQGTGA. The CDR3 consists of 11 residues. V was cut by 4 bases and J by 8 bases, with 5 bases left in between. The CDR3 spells CASSSGGELFF. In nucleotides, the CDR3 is TGTGCCAGCAGCTCGGGTGGGGAGCTGTTTTTT.

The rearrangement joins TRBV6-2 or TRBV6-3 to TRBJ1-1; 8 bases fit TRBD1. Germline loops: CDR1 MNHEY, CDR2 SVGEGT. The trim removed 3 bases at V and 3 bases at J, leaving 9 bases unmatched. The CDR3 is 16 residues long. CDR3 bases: TGTGCCAGCAGTTATCAGACAGGGGTGAGGGACACTGAAGCTTTCTTT. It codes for CASSYQTGVRDTEAFF.

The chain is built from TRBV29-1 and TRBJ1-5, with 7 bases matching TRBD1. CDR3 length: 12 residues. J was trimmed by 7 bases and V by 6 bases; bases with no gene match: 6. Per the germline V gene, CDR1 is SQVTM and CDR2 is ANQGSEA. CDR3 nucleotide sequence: TGCAGCGTAAAACAGGGGAGCCAGCCCCAGCATTTT. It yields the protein CSVKQGSQPQHF.

The CDR3 coding sequence is TGTGCCAGCAGCTTTACCCTCTCAGGGAACACTGAAGCTTTCTTT. Protein sequence: CASSFTLSGNTEAFF. This chain uses TRBV11-2 with TRBJ1-1; unclear D gene. Germline lookup yields CDR1 SGHAT and CDR2 FQNNGV. The CDR3 has 15 residues. Between the trimmed V and J ends, which lost 3 bases and 1 base, there was a span of 12 bases.

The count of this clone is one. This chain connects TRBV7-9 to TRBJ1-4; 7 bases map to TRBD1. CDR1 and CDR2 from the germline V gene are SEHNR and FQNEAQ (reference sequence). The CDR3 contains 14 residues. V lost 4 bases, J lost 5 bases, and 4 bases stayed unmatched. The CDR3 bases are TGTGCCAGCAGCTCGACAGGGCGAAATGAAAAACTGTTTTTT. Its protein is CASSSTGRNEKLFF.

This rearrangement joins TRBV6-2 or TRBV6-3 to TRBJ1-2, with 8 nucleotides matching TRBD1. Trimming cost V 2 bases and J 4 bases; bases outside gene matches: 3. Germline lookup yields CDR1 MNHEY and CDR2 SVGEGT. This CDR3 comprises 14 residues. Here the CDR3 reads CASSYHGQGYGYTF. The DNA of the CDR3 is TGTGCCAGCAGTTACCACGGACAGGGCTATGGCTACACCTTC.

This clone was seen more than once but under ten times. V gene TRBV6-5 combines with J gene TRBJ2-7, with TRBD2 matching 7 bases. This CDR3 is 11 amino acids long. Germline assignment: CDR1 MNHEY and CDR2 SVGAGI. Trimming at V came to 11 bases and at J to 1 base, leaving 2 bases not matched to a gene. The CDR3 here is CASGGSYEQYF. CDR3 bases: TGTGCCTCGGGGGGTTCCTACGAGCAGTACTTC.

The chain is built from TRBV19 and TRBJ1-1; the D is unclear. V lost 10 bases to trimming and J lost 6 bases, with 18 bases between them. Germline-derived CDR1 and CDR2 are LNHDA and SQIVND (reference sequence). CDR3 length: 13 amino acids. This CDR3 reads CATLAEWRAEAFF. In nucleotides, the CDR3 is TGTGCCACCTTAGCCGAGTGGAGGGCTGAAGCTTTCTTT. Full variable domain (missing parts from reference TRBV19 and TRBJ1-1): DGGITQSPKYLFRKEGQNVTLSCEQNLNHDAMYWYRQDPGQGLRLIYYSQIVNDFQKGDIAEGYSVSREKKESFPLTVTSAQKNPTAFYLCATLAEWRAEAFFGQGTRLTVV.

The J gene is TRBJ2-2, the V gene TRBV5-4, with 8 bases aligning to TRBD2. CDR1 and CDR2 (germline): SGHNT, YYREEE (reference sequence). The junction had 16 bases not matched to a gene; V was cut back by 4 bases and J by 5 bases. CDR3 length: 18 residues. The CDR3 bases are TGTGCCAGCAGCCCCTTCTCCGGAGCGGGGGAATATACCGGGGAGCTGTTTTTT. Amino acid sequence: CASSPFSGAGEYTGELFF.

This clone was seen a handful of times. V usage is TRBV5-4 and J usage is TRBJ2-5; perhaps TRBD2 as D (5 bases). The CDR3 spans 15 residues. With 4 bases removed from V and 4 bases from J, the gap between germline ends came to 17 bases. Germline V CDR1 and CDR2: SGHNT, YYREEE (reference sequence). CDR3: CASSGPVVGRETQYF. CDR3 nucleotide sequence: TGTGCCAGCAGCGGACCGGTCGTGGGGAGAGAGACCCAGTACTTC.